The T cell receptor beta chain described here comes from a study of radiotherapy plus CTLA-4 blockade in lung cancer. Study findings and constraints: Together with interferon-beta, which increased in serum after radiation, early dynamic changes in blood T cell clones were reportedly the best predictors of response. Researchers report tumor-derived TCR clones expanding in blood after radiotherapy plus ipilimumab.

Of note for this clone: Its antigen is unidentified.

This table comes from immunoSEQ multiplex PCR, and its TCRdb copy is limited to in-frame clones, with some not included. The table records some 110,000 clones, 85% to 90% of them present only once. The V and J ends lost 1 base and 7 bases respectively, with 20 bases between them. The germline gives CDR1 LGHNA, CDR2 YSLEER. CDR3 size: 16 residues. Focal radiation plus CTLA-4 blockade with ipilimumab was given to patients with chemo-refractory metastatic non-small-cell lung cancer. V usage is TRBV4-3 and J usage is TRBJ2-7; D gene uncertain. Here the sequenced sample was peripheral blood, taken from a patient treated with radiotherapy plus ipilimumab. This TCR was sampled from a human donor with non-small cell lung cancer that progressed on radiotherapy plus ipilimumab. Some clones in this sample may be carry-over from other donors' samples. The CDR3 nucleotides read TGCGCCAGCAGCCAAGTCCCCCCAGGAGCAGGCTCAGAGCAGTACTTC. Residues: CASSQVPPGAGSEQYF.